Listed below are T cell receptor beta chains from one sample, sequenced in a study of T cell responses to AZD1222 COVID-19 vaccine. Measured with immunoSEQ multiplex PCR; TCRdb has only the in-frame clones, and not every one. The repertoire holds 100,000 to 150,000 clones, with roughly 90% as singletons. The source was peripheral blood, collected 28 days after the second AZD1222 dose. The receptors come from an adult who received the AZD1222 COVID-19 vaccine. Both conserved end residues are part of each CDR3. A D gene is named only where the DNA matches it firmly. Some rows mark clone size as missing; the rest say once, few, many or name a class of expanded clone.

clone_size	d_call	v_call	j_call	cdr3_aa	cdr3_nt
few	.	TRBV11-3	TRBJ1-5	CASSCKPF	TGTGCCAGCAGCTGCAAGCCTTTT
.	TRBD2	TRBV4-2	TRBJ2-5	CASSQVSGGQETQYF	TGTGCCAGCAGCCAAGTCTCCGGGGGGCAAGAGACCCAGTACTTC
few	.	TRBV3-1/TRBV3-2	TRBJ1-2	CASRSTGHGYTF	TGTGCCAGCAGATCTACAGGTCACGGCTACACCTTC
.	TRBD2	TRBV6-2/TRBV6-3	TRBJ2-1	CASSYSPSGGNEQFF	TGTGCCAGCAGTTACTCACCTAGCGGGGGGAATGAGCAGTTCTTC
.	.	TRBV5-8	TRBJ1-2	CASSSYRDEVDYGYTF	TGTGCCAGCAGCTCCTACAGGGATGAGGTTGACTATGGCTACACCTTC
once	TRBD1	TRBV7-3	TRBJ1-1	CASSEGQGAAFF	TGTGCCAGCAGCGAGGGACAGGGGGCGGCTTTCTTT
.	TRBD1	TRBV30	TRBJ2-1	CAGSRGSSYNEQFF	TGTGCCGGGTCCAGGGGGAGCTCCTACAATGAGCAGTTCTTC
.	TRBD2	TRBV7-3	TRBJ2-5	CASSLGGGRKETQYF	TGTGCCAGCAGCTTAGGCGGGGGGCGTAAAGAGACCCAGTACTTC
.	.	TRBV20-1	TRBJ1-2	CSARANYGYTF	TGCAGTGCTAGAGCTAACTATGGCTACACCTTC
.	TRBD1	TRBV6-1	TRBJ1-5	CASSEQGGDNQPQHF	TGTGCCAGCAGTGAACAGGGGGGGGACAATCAGCCCCAGCATTTT
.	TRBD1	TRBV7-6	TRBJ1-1	CASSLAAGTGFATNTEAFF	TGTGCCAGCAGCTTAGCAGCAGGGACAGGCTTCGCGACGAACACTGAAGCTTTCTTT
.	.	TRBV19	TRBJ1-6	CASNVADNSPLHF	TGTGCCAGTAATGTCGCCGATAATTCACCCCTCCACTTT
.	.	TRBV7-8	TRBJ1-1	CASSSLQGYTEAFF	TGTGCCAGCAGCTCACTACAGGGTTATACTGAAGCTTTCTTT
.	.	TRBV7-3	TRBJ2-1	CASSSQPGDAYNEQFF	TGTGCCAGCAGCTCGCAGCCTGGTGATGCCTACAATGAGCAGTTCTTC
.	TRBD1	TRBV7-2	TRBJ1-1	CASSLASQGALNTEAFF	TGTGCCAGCAGCTTAGCCTCACAGGGGGCCTTGAACACTGAAGCTTTCTTT
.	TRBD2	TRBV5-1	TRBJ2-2	CASSLALAEAGELFF	TGCGCCAGCAGCTTGGCCCTAGCGGAAGCCGGGGAGCTGTTTTTT
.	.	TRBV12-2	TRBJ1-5	CASRLAPHKGISNQPQHF	TGTGCAAGTCGCTTAGCCCCCCATAAGGGAATAAGCAATCAGCCCCAGCATTTT
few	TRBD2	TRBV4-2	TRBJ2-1	CASSQDQLAGEEQFF	TGTGCCAGCAGCCAAGATCAGCTAGCGGGGGAAGAGCAGTTCTTC
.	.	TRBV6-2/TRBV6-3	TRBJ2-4	CASSPHGGPKNIQYF	TGTGCCAGCAGCCCCCATGGGGGGCCTAAAAACATTCAGTACTTC
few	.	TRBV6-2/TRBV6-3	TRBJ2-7	CASSYEVGSSYEQYF	TGTGCCAGCAGTTACGAGGTTGGCAGCTCCTACGAGCAGTACTTC
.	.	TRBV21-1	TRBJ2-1	CASSKFRDRDNEQFF	TGTGCCAGCAGCAAATTTAGGGACAGGGACAATGAGCAGTTCTTC
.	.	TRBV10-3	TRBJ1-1	CAISSGAREAFF	TGTGCCATCAGTTCAGGGGCTCGGGAAGCTTTCTTT
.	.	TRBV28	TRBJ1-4	CASSPIDRPNEKLFF	TGTGCCAGCAGTCCTATAGACAGGCCTAATGAAAAACTGTTTTTT
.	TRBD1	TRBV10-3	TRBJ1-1	CAISESGQGATSGATEAFF	TGTGCCATCAGTGAGTCTGGACAGGGGGCGACCAGCGGGGCGACTGAAGCTTTCTTT
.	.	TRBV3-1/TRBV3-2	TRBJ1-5	CASSDTNQPQHF	TGTGCCAGCAGCGATACAAATCAGCCCCAGCATTTT
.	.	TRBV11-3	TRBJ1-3	CASMGNSGNTIYF	TGTGCCAGCATGGGAAACTCTGGAAACACCATATATTTT
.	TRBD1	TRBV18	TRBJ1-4	CASSPGTVGATNEKLFF	TGTGCCAGCTCACCGGGGACAGTGGGCGCAACTAATGAAAAACTGTTTTTT
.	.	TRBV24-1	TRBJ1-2	CATSDSVGYGYTF	TGTGCCACCTCCGATTCAGTGGGCTATGGCTACACCTTC
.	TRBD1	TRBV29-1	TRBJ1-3	CSGGTDGNTIYF	TGCAGCGGGGGGACAGATGGAAACACCATATATTTT
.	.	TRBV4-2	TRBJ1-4	CASSQDRANEKLFF	TGTGCCAGCAGCCAAGACAGAGCTAATGAAAAACTGTTTTTT
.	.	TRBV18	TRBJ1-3	CASSPISGNTIYF	TGTGCCAGCTCTCCCATCTCTGGAAACACCATATATTTT
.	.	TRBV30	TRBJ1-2	CACQIGDLGLRGYTF	TGTGCCTGTCAAATTGGGGATTTGGGCCTACGGGGCTACACCTTC